The clone carrying this T cell receptor (beta chain) was detected many times. What it recognizes is unknown. These data belong to a study of T cells in Graves' hyperthyroidism and ophthalmopathy. Background on the study: Peripheral blood was drawn at first diagnosis, prior to all treatment. Study-level points and caveats: Most thyroid clonotypes expanded above 0.001 were also detected in blood.

The CDR3 is made up of 15 amino acids. Trimming at V came to 5 bases and at J to 6 bases, leaving 7 bases not matched to a gene. CDR1 is SGHTA, CDR2 FQGNSA, per germline. Amplified TCR beta CDR3 regions derived from RNA transcripts. In the first-round RT-PCR of the TCR CDR3, the HTBI primer set was used. TCRdb ran MiXCR on the multiplex PCR reads and lists one entry per CDR3 protein. The table lists 490,000 or so distinct CDR3 sequences, nearly 20% of them singletons. The sequencing input was blood. The chain links TRBV7-2 to TRBJ2-7, with 13 bases aligning to TRBD2. The receptor was derived from a man between 40 and 49 years old with Graves' ophthalmopathy. CDR3 region: CASSGTSGRGGEQYF. CDR3 nucleotide sequence: TGTGCCAGCAGCGGAACTAGCGGGAGGGGGGGCGAGCAGTACTTC. The variable domain in full, with the rest retrieved from reference TRBV7-2 and TRBJ2-7, is GAGVSQSPSNKVTEKGKDVELRCDPISGHTALYWYRQSLGQGLEFLIYFQGNSAPDKSGLPSDRFSAERTGGSVSTLTIQRTQQEDSAVYLCASSGTSGRGGEQYFGPGTRLTVT.